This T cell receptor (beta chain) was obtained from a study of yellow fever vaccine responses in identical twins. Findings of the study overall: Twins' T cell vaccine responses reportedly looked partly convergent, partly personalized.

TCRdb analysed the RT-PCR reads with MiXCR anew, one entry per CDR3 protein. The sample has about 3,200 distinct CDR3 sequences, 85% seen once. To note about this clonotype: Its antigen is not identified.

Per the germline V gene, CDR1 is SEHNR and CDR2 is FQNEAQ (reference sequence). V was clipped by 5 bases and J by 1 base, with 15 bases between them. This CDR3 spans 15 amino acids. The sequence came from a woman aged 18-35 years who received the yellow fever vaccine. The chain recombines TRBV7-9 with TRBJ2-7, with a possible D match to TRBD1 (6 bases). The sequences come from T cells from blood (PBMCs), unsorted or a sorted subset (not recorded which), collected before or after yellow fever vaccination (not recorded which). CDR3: CASSQGKGVSYEQYF. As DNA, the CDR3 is TGTGCCAGCAGCCAGGGGAAGGGGGTTTCCTACGAGCAGTACTTC.